The 19 T cell receptor beta chains listed next were all sequenced from one sample in a study of regulatory T cells in long-lasting Graves disease listed by TCRdb under 2021. Taken with the paper, the label for time point translates to: newly diagnosed GD, antithyroid drugs for less than 3 months. For both TCR sequencing and RNA sequencing, RNA was extracted from PBMCs using TRIzol. The library was generated by multiplex PCR. Sequenced using an Illumina HiSeq 4000. CDR3 regions were amplified by Arm-PCR with iRepertoire HTBI primers to construct TCR beta libraries. TCRdb reworked the public reads: Q25 trimming with fastp, MiXCR clone assembly, productive beta chains retained. Identical CDR3 protein sequences are pooled into one entry, listed with their most common genes and DNA. Recorded for this sample are 560,000 or so distinct CDR3 sequences; around 16% of them occurred a single time. About 11% of the sample is taken by the ten largest.

These data were likewise used in another study, on T cells in Graves' hyperthyroidism and ophthalmopathy.

The specimen comprised peripheral blood mononuclear cells (PBMCs), sampled at new diagnosis, from a patient treated with antithyroid drugs. The receptors here all came from a man between 18 and 29 years old with Graves disease. Donor details come from another sample of the same person, matched by shared clones.

This clonotype was seen repeatedly, ten times or more. V usage is TRBV20-1 and J usage is TRBJ1-1; D perhaps matches TRBD1 (5 bases). CDR1 is DFQATT, CDR2 SNEGSKA, per germline (reference sequence). The CDR3 contains 13 residues. V was clipped by 5 bases and J by 2 bases, with 12 bases between them. The CDR3 DNA reads as TGCAGTGCTGACCGGGACGGAAACACTGAAGCTTTCTTT. As protein: CSADRDGNTEAFF.

This rearrangement joins TRBV20-1 to TRBJ1-2, with a weak D call TRBD1 (5 bases). The CDR3 spans 13 residues. V was cut by 4 bases and J by 7 bases, with 16 bases left in between. Looked up from germline, CDR1 is DFQATT and CDR2 is SNEGSKA (reference sequence). DNA for the CDR3: TGCAGTGCTATACATTGGGGGATAAGTGGCTACACCTTC. Its translation: CSAIHWGISGYTF.

As to this clonotype: One base separates it from a far larger clone, so it is likely a read error. V gene TRBV28 combines with J gene TRBJ2-1; D is possibly TRBD1 (5 bases). The J call may be in error: the DNA end matches TRBJ2-5 better. There are 18 residues in the CDR3. Germline values: CDR1 MDHEN, CDR2 SYDVKM. CDR3 protein: CACSLREPRVTVQETQYF. CDR3 coding DNA: TGTGCCTGCAGTTTAAGGGAACCCAGGGTAACAGTCCAAGAGACCCAGTACTTC.

There are many counts of this clonotype. The V and J genes are TRBV6-1 and TRBJ2-3, with 12 bases fitting TRBD2. With V trimmed by 5 bases and J by 6 bases, 3 bases remained unmatched. Germline CDR1 MNHNS, CDR2 SASEGT. CDR3 length equals 14 residues. The CDR3 protein is CASSTSGRKDTQYF. CDR3 DNA sequence: TGTGCCAGCAGTACTAGCGGGAGGAAGGATACGCAGTATTTT.

This clonotype was seen a single time. V is TRBV14 and J is TRBJ2-2; D unresolved. The CDR3 is made up of 14 amino acids. Germline V gene data show CDR1 as SGHDN and CDR2 as FVKESK. V shed 4 bases and J shed 9 bases, with 15 bases lying between them. Here the CDR3 reads CASSLLGTERELFF. The CDR3 DNA follows: TGTGCCAGCAGCCTCCTAGGAACTGAGAGGGAGCTGTTTTTT.

On this clonotype: The germline gene is not matched at one end of the junction; a read error may be the cause. The chain recombines TRBV29-1 with TRBJ2-3; D not resolved. The CDR3 sequence is 14 residues long. Germline V lookup: CDR1 SQVTM, CDR2 ANQGSEA. The CDR3 loop is CSVEQGGYTDPQYF. The DNA for the CDR3 is TGCAGCGTTGAACAAGGCGGATACACAGATCCGCAGTATTTT.

Comment on this clonotype: A read error is possible here, since a much larger clone lies one base away. J is TRBJ2-1 and V is TRBV7-8; tentatively, D is TRBD1 or TRBD2 (5 bases each). Germline V gives CDR1 SGHVS, CDR2 FQNEAQ. This CDR3 comprises 15 residues. V dropped 8 bases and J dropped 0 bases, with 14 bases sitting between them. The CDR3 region is CASLIGASSYNEQFF. Written as DNA, the CDR3 is TGTGCCAGCCTTATCGGGGCCAGCTCCTACAATGAGCAGTTCTTC.

This clonotype was counted ten times or more. The V and J genes are TRBV7-9 and TRBJ2-7, with 10 bases that match TRBD2. This CDR3 spans 14 amino acids. V lost 8 bases to trimming and J lost 3 bases; unmatched junction nucleotides: 7. Germline assignment: CDR1 SEHNR and CDR2 FQNEAQ (reference sequence). The CDR3 protein is CASELAGIHYEQYF. The CDR3 coding sequence is TGTGCCAGCGAACTAGCGGGAATCCACTACGAGCAGTACTTC.

The chain has TRBV4-1 and TRBJ2-7; no definite D call. V lost 4 bases, J lost 2 bases, and 18 bases lay in between. This CDR3 spans 16 amino acids. Germline V gene sequence: CDR1 MGHRA, CDR2 YSYEKL. Written as DNA, the CDR3 is TGCGCCAGCAGCCCCTCCTCTAAGACATCCACCTACGAGCAGTACTTC. Translating gives CASSPSSKTSTYEQYF.

This clonotype was seen only a few times. The chain combines TRBV29-1 with TRBJ2-5; TRBD2 is a possible D gene (5 bases). Germline V gene lookup returns CDR1 SQVTM and CDR2 ANQGSEA. The CDR3 covers 13 residues. The V end lost 7 bases, the J end lost 2 bases, and 14 bases lay between the germline ends. The CDR3: CSGRDRVQETQYF. The DNA for the CDR3 is TGCAGCGGACGGGATAGGGTACAAGAGACCCAGTACTTC.

In this sample, this clonotype turned up many times. The chain carries TRBV27 and TRBJ2-1, with D maybe TRBD2 (5 bases). Germline CDR1 MNHEY, CDR2 SMNVEV (reference sequence). The CDR3 is made up of 18 amino acids. V gave up 0 bases and J gave up 1 base, with 16 bases separating them. Here the CDR3 DNA reads TGTGCCAGCAGTTTATCGGCGTGGTTGGGGAGATCCTACAATGAGCAGTTCTTC. Translating gives CASSLSAWLGRSYNEQFF.

This clonotype has ten or more counts. The chain joins TRBV7-2 to TRBJ2-4, with D perhaps given as TRBD1 or TRBD2 (5 bases each). V lost 5 bases and J 6 bases, leaving 11 bases between the germline ends. The CDR3 is 13 residues long. From germline, CDR1 is SGHTA and CDR2 FQGNSA. CDR3 sequence (DNA): TGTGCCAGCAGCCCCGGGGACCGAAACATTCAGTACTTC. Residues: CASSPGDRNIQYF. Supplemented by reference TRBV7-2 and TRBJ2-4, the full variable domain reads GAGVSQSPSNKVTEKGKDVELRCDPISGHTALYWYRQSLGQGLEFLIYFQGNSAPDKSGLPSDRFSAERTGGSVSTLTIQRTQQEDSAVYLCASSPGDRNIQYFGAGTRLSVL.

The V call is TRBV7-9, the J call TRBJ2-5; maybe TRBD2 (6 bases). This CDR3 contains 15 residues. Germline values: CDR1 SEHNR, CDR2 FQNEAQ (reference sequence). The V gene lost 5 bases and the J gene lost 0 bases, with 13 bases spanning the gap. CDR3 nucleotides: TGTGCCAGCAGCGCGGGACCCACCAACCAAGAGACCCAGTACTTC. Translated: CASSAGPTNQETQYF.

This clonotype was found a few times. V gene TRBV16 combines with J gene TRBJ1-5; D unresolved. This CDR3 region has 16 residues. The germline gives CDR1 KGHSY, CDR2 FQNENV. Trimming left V 0 bases short and J 5 bases short, with 14 bases between. CDR3 nucleotides: TGTGCCAGCAGCCAATCGCCCGGGGATGTGGATCAGCCCCAGCATTTT. It specifies CASSQSPGDVDQPQHF.

This clonotype was found a few times. This sequence joins TRBV9 and TRBJ1-4; D is unclear. V lost 0 bases, J lost 8 bases, and 14 bases lay in between. The CDR3 runs to 15 residues. Germline assignment: CDR1 SGDLS and CDR2 YYNGEE. For the CDR3, the DNA is TGTGCCAGCAGCGTAGCGCGCTCGGAGGACGAAAAACTGTTTTTT. It codes for CASSVARSEDEKLFF.

This clonotype was seen at least ten times. This sequence joins TRBV29-1 and TRBJ2-5, with TRBD2 as a possible D gene (6 bases). The CDR3 has 13 residues. Germline-derived CDR1 and CDR2 are SQVTM and ANQGSEA. The V and J ends lost 1 base and 4 bases respectively, with 10 bases between them. The CDR3: CSVEVLARETQYF. Written as DNA, the CDR3 is TGCAGCGTTGAAGTACTAGCTCGAGAGACCCAGTACTTC. The full variable domain, with the rest looked up from reference TRBV29-1 and TRBJ2-5, is SAVISQKPSRDICQRGTSLTIQCQVDSQVTMMFWYRQQPGQSLTLIATANQGSEATYESGFVIDKFPISRPNLTFSTLTVSNMSPEDSSIYLCSVEVLARETQYFGPGTRLLVL.

The gene calls are TRBV30 and TRBJ1-5, with D maybe TRBD1 (5 bases). The CDR3 is 13 residues long. Germline V gene data show CDR1 as GTSNPN and CDR2 as SVGIG (reference sequence). Trimming removed 5 bases from V and 1 base from J, with 9 bases in between. DNA of the CDR3: TGTGCCTGGGGGGGGAGGAGCAATCAGCCCCAGCATTTT. Translation: CAWGGRSNQPQHF.

In its sample, this clonotype was seen a few times. This chain joins TRBV9 and TRBJ2-5; 10 bases line up with TRBD2. The CDR3 runs to 17 residues. J lost 5 bases, V lost 0 bases, and 10 bases had no gene match. Germline V lookup: CDR1 SGDLS, CDR2 YYNGEE. The CDR3: CASSVEASGSPKETQYF. DNA for the CDR3: TGTGCCAGCAGCGTAGAGGCTAGCGGGAGCCCCAAGGAGACCCAGTACTTC.

The CDR3 region is CASSLATQGTTYEQYF. The CDR3 DNA follows: TGTGCCAGCAGCTTGGCCACCCAGGGGACAACCTACGAGCAGTACTTC. The V and J genes are TRBV5-6 and TRBJ2-7; D might be TRBD1 (6 bases). The V and J ends lost 0 bases and 2 bases respectively, with 15 bases between them. The CDR3 extends over 16 amino acids. CDR1 is SGHDT, CDR2 YYEEEE, per germline.